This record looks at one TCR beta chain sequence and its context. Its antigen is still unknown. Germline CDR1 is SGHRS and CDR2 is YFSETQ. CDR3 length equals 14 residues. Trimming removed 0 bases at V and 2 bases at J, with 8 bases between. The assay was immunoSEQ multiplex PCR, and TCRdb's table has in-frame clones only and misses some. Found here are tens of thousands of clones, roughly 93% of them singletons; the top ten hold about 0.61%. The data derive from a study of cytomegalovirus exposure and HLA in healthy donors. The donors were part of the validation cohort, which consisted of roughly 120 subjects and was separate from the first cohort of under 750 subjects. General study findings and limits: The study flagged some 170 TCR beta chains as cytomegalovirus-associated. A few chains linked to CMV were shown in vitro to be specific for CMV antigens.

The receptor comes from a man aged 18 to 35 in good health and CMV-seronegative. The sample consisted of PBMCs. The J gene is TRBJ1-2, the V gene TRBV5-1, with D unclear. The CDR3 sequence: CASSLDGDNYGYTF. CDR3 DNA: TGCGCCAGCAGCTTGGACGGAGACAACTATGGCTACACCTTC.